This section outlines one T cell receptor (beta chain) sequence together with its context. The data were obtained in a study of T cell changes during pregnancy in multiple sclerosis. The protocol was immunoSEQ multiplex PCR, while the TCRdb copy is restricted to in-frame clones and leaves out a portion. The table includes tens of thousands of clones, 80% to 95% detected once. There are 13 residues in the CDR3. Trimming took 0 bases from V and 4 from J, leaving 8 bases between them. CDR1 SGHNT and CDR2 YYREEE come from the germline V gene (reference sequence). The sequence was collected from a female donor in good health, enrolled as a control in a pregnancy study. This specimen consisted of CD4+ T cells from peripheral blood mononuclear cells, obtained after pregnancy. The gene calls are TRBV5-4 and TRBJ2-7; possibly TRBD2 for D (6 bases). In DNA, the CDR3 is TGTGCCAGCAGCTTGGCGGGAGTTTACGAGCAGTACTTC. It encodes CASSLAGVYEQYF. Complete variable domain (other parts from reference TRBV5-4 and TRBJ2-7): ETGVTQSPTHLIKTRGQQVTLRCSSQSGHNTVSWYQQALGQGPQFIFQYYREEENGRGNFPPRFSGLQFPNYSSELNVNALELDDSALYLCASSLAGVYEQYFGPGTRLTVT.